This T cell receptor (beta chain) came from a study of T cell responses to AZD1222 COVID-19 vaccine. Worth noting for this clone: Its matching antigen is unknown.

Some clones are missing from TCRdb's copy, which holds only in-frame ones; the method was immunoSEQ multiplex PCR. The table has around 100,000 clones, 75% to 90% seen once. Points from the study as a whole: Possibly, clonal diversity was underestimated; donors were largely white British and included more females. Across the whole spike, CD4 TCRs peaked at regions 160-218 and 743-854. Vaccination with two AZD1222 doses was followed by a rise in Spike-specific TCR breadth and depth. Recipients of AZD1222 seropositive at baseline numbered only 5 or 6.

CDR1 and CDR2 (germline): SGHAT, FQNNGV. CDR3 length: 14 amino acids. V shed 4 bases, J shed 10 bases, and the junction held 8 bases outside the gene matches. The TCR sequence derives from an adult in good health. The specimen comprised peripheral blood, sampled on day 0 of AZD1222 vaccination. V and J are TRBV11-2 and TRBJ2-1; TRBD1 matches 9 bases. CDR3 protein: CASSSRTGDGEQFF. CDR3 nucleotides: TGTGCCAGCAGCTCCCGGACAGGGGATGGGGAGCAGTTCTTC. Variable domain in full (rest from reference TRBV11-2 and TRBJ2-1): EAGVAQSPRYKIIEKRQSVAFWCNPISGHATLYWYQQILGQGPKLLIQFQNNGVVDDSQLPKDRFSAERLKGVDSTLKIQPAKLEDSAVYLCASSSRTGDGEQFFGPGTRLTVL.